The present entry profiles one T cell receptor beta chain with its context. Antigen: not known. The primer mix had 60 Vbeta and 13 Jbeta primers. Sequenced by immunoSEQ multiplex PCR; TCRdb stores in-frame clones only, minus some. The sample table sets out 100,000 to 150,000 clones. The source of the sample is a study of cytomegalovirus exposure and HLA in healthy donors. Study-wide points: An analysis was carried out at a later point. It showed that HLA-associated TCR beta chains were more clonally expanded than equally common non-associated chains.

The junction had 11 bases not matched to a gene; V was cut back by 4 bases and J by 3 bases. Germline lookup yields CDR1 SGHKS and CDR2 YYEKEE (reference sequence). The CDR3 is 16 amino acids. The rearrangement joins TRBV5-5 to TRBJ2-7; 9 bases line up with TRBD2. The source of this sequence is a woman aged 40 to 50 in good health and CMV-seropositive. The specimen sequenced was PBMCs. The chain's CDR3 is CASSPGQRGVSYEQYF. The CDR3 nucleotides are TGTGCCAGCAGCCCGGGACAGCGGGGGGTCAGCTACGAGCAGTACTTC. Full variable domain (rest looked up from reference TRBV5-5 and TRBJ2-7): DAGVTQSPTHLIKTRGQQVTLRCSPISGHKSVSWYQQVLGQGPQFIFQYYEKEERGRGNFPDRFSARQFPNYSSELNVNALLLGDSALYLCASSPGQRGVSYEQYFGPGTRLTVT.